The rows below give T cell receptor beta chains drawn from one sample of a study of OX40 agonist ivuxolimab in advanced cancers. TCRdb's table, derived via immunoSEQ multiplex PCR, lists solely in-frame clones and lacks some. The sample carries around 35,000 clones, approximately 80% recorded once. This specimen consisted of CD4+ or CD8+ T cells sorted from blood, obtained in a trial of the OX40 agonist ivuxolimab. The receptors were sampled from an adult with an advanced solid tumor such as melanoma, head and neck, liver or kidney cancer. Both conserved end residues are part of each CDR3. Each record gives: D gene, J gene, CDR3 length, V gene, clone size, CDR3 DNA, CDR3 protein. The D gene is left open where the match is weak. Only some rows state a clone size, as once, few, many or a class for expanded clones.

- TRBJ2-7 14 TRBV4-1 - TGCGCCAGCAGCCCCCGGGACCCGTCCTACGAGCAGTACTTC CASSPRDPSYEQYF
- TRBJ2-3 14 TRBV9 - TGTGCCAGCAGCGTAGGCCCCGGGGCAGATACGCAGTATTTT CASSVGPGADTQYF
- TRBJ2-1 13 TRBV19 - TGTGCCAGTGAGGCGGAAAACTACAATGAGCAGTTCTTC CASEAENYNEQFF
- TRBJ2-7 14 TRBV27 - TGTGCCAGCAGTTTAACAGGGGAGGCCTACGAGCAGTACTTC CASSLTGEAYEQYF
- TRBJ2-7 13 TRBV27 - TGTGCCAGCAGTTCCGACAGGTCCCACGAGCAGTACTTC CASSSDRSHEQYF
- TRBJ1-6 14 TRBV5-1 - TGCGCCAGCACTACCGGACAGCTTAATTCACCCCTCCACTTT CASTTGQLNSPLHF
- TRBJ2-7 11 TRBV27 - TGTGCCAGCAGTCTCTCTGGCGAGCAGTACTTC CASSLSGEQYF
- TRBJ2-1 13 TRBV5-5 - TGTGCCAGCAGCTTGCCGGAGGGCAATGAGCAGTTCTTC CASSLPEGNEQFF
- TRBJ2-3 16 TRBV7-8 - TGTGCCAGCAGCCTCCGCGGCCCCACCCAAACAGATACGCAGTATTTT CASSLRGPTQTDTQYF
- TRBJ2-7 15 TRBV25-1 - TGTGCCAGCAGTGGACCTCCAGGGGAGGGACTCGAGCAGTACTTC CASSGPPGEGLEQYF
TRBD1 TRBJ1-3 16 TRBV2 once TGTGCCAGCAGCGCTCGACAGGGAGGTTCTGGAAACACCATATATTTT CASSARQGGSGNTIYF
TRBD1 TRBJ1-1 16 TRBV5-4 - TGTGCCAGCAGCTTGGGACAGACAGGGGGGAACACTGAAGCTTTCTTT CASSLGQTGGNTEAFF
- TRBJ2-2 14 TRBV5-5 - TGTGCCAGCAGACCGGGGCCGAACACCGGGGAGCTGTTTTTT CASRPGPNTGELFF
TRBD2 TRBJ2-7 17 TRBV11-2 - TGTGCCAGCAGCTTACTAGCGGGGGGGCCCGCCGAGGGCGAGCAGTACTTC CASSLLAGGPAEGEQYF
TRBD1 TRBJ2-3 16 TRBV6-4 - TGTGCCAGCAGTGACAAGGACGCAGGGGGCAAAAATACGCAGTATTTT CASSDKDAGGKNTQYF
TRBD1 TRBJ2-5 15 TRBV9 - TGTGCCAGCAGCGGCGCTGGGACAGTTCAAGAGACCCAGTACTTC CASSGAGTVQETQYF
TRBD1 TRBJ1-3 16 TRBV14 - TGTGCCAGCAGCCCCCGGACAGGGGGCTCTGGAAACACCATATATTTT CASSPRTGGSGNTIYF
- TRBJ1-3 14 TRBV5-8 - TGTGCCAGCAGCTTTGGGGGGCCTGGAAACACCATATATTTT CASSFGGPGNTIYF
TRBD2 TRBJ2-1 17 TRBV12-5 once TGTGCTAGTGACCTGGGGGGCCTAGCGGGGCTATACAATGAGCAGTTCTTC CASDLGGLAGLYNEQFF
- TRBJ1-2 13 TRBV4-2 - TGTGCCAGCAGTTTGGGGGCAGGGTTTGGCTACACCTTC CASSLGAGFGYTF
- TRBJ2-1 14 TRBV5-1 - TGCGCCAGCTCTTTAACCACAGGGACCTATGAGCAGTTCTTC CASSLTTGTYEQFF
- TRBJ1-1 15 TRBV10-3 - TGTGCCATCAGTGAGTTAGGGGCGCGTGACACTGAAGCTTTCTTT CAISELGARDTEAFF
- TRBJ1-1 14 TRBV5-4 - TGTGCCAGCAGCCGCCCCAACGATAACACTGAAGCTTTCTTT CASSRPNDNTEAFF
- TRBJ2-7 14 TRBV5-1 - TGCGCCAGCAGCGAAACAGGGAATTCCTACGAGCAGTACTTC CASSETGNSYEQYF
- TRBJ2-7 15 TRBV7-2 - TGTGCCAGCAGCGAGGGGGCGGGGAGCTCCTACGAGCAGTACTTC CASSEGAGSSYEQYF
- TRBJ1-1 14 TRBV7-2 - TGTGCCAGCAGCCAGCGACAGGACCCCACTGAAGCTTTCTTT CASSQRQDPTEAFF
- TRBJ2-2 14 TRBV6-4 - TGTGCCAGCGAGAGGGGGTCTGGCACCGGGGAGCTGTTTTTT CASERGSGTGELFF
- TRBJ1-1 16 TRBV10-3 - TGTGCCATCAGTGAGTCTTCTGGGGGGGCTGAGGCTGAAGCTTTCTTT CAISESSGGAEAEAFF
- TRBJ2-7 16 TRBV7-2 - TGTGCCAGCAGCTTATACCCGCCGACAGGAGATTACGAGCAGTACTTC CASSLYPPTGDYEQYF
TRBD1 TRBJ1-1 15 TRBV27 - TGTGCCAGCAGGCCCGGGACAGGGTGGTTCACTGAAGCTTTCTTT CASRPGTGWFTEAFF
- TRBJ2-7 13 TRBV5-4 - TGTGCCAGCAGCTCCAGGGAGATCTACGAGCAGTACTTC CASSSREIYEQYF
- TRBJ2-7 16 TRBV5-1 once TGCGCCAGCAGCTTGAATGGGGGACAAGTCGGGGACGAGCAGTACTTC CASSLNGGQVGDEQYF
- TRBJ2-7 14 TRBV5-8 - TGTGCCAGCAGCTTACGAATGGGCGACCCCAGTTACGACTTC CASSLRMGDPSYDF
- TRBJ1-1 12 TRBV28 - TGTGCCAGCCTCAGACAGAACACTGAAGCTTTCTTT CASLRQNTEAFF
- TRBJ2-1 11 TRBV6-5 - TGTGCCAGCAAACAGACCAATGAGCAGTTCTTC CASKQTNEQFF
- TRBJ2-3 16 TRBV27 - TGTGCCAGCAGCACACCCTCGCGATCCCGCACAGATACGCAGTATTTT CASSTPSRSRTDTQYF
- TRBJ2-1 14 TRBV5-6 - TGTGCCAGCAGCTTGGGACGGGAGAGGAATGAGCAGTTCTTC CASSLGRERNEQFF
- TRBJ1-1 13 TRBV6-4 once TGTGCCAGCAGTATGGGCCTGAACACTGAAGCTTTCTTT CASSMGLNTEAFF
- TRBJ2-5 14 TRBV9 - TGTGCCAGCAGCGTAGAAGGGTTACAAGAGACCCAGTACTTC CASSVEGLQETQYF
- TRBJ2-3 17 TRBV4-1 - TGCGCCAGCAGCCAAGGGTGGGGGCAGGGGAGCACAGATACGCAGTATTTT CASSQGWGQGSTDTQYF
- TRBJ2-5 15 TRBV4-3 - TGCGCCAGCAGCCAAGATGGAGACAGACAAGAGACCCAGTACTTC CASSQDGDRQETQYF
TRBD2 TRBJ2-1 16 TRBV14 - TGTGCCAGCAGCCTCGGGACTAGCGGGAGGACAATGGGGCAGTTCTTC CASSLGTSGRTMGQFF
- TRBJ2-7 15 TRBV2 - TGTGCCAGCAGTGAGGAGGGGGCGGTTCTCCACGAGCAGTACTTC CASSEEGAVLHEQYF
TRBD1 TRBJ2-5 13 TRBV30 - TGTGCCTGGAGACAGGGGTTTTTAGAGACCCAGTACTTC CAWRQGFLETQYF
TRBD1 TRBJ2-7 12 TRBV29-1 - TGCAGCGTGGAAGGGACAGGGTACGAGCAGTACTTC CSVEGTGYEQYF
- TRBJ1-1 14 TRBV11-2 - TGTGCCAGCAGCTTAGACCTGCTGAACACTGAAGCTTTCTTT CASSLDLLNTEAFF
- TRBJ2-2 14 TRBV4-3 - TGCGCCAGCAGAACTTACAGGGACACCGGGGAGCTGTTTTTT CASRTYRDTGELFF
TRBD2 TRBJ2-5 14 TRBV7-2 - TGTGCCAGCAGCAGCTGGGCCAGGGCGGGGGGTCAGTACTTC CASSSWARAGGQYF
- TRBJ1-1 15 TRBV4-1 - TGCGCCAGCAGCCAGTCGGACGGCGGGGGGACTGAAGCTTTCTTT CASSQSDGGGTEAFF
- TRBJ2-1 15 TRBV9 - TGTGCCAGCAGCGTGGTTTTCGGCTCCTACAATGAGCAGTTCTTC CASSVVFGSYNEQFF
TRBD2 TRBJ2-5 15 TRBV5-6 - TGTGCCAGCAGCGATACTAGCGGGGAGGGGGAGACCCAGTACTTC CASSDTSGEGETQYF
- TRBJ2-3 13 TRBV29-1 - TGCAGCGTTGTTAAGGGGGACACAGATACGCAGTATTTT CSVVKGDTDTQYF
TRBD2 TRBJ2-1 16 TRBV29-1 - TGCAGCGTTGAAGCTTTCGGGCTAGCGGTCTACAATGAGCAGTTCTTC CSVEAFGLAVYNEQFF